This T cell receptor beta chain was found in a study of shared clonotypes between healthy human individuals. The germline CDR1 and CDR2 sequences are WSHSY and SAAADI. The CDR3 totals 16 residues. V was shortened by 3 bases and J by 0 bases, with 12 bases between the two germline ends. Repertoires were generated with immunoSEQ multiplex PCR, while TCRdb's copy carries only in-frame clones and drops some. This table holds roughly 2.6 million clones, around nine tenths found once. With respect to this clone: What it recognizes is unknown.

Study observations and caveats: The sharing of around 5% of naive CD4 clonotypes was seen across several donors.

This rearrangement joins TRBV10-2 to TRBJ2-4, with D tentatively TRBD1 or TRBD2 (5 bases each). Sequences were obtained from naive CD4+ T cells sorted from blood. Subset indicated: CD45RA+ positively selected. The clonotype originates from a man younger than 35 in good health. The CDR3 sequence: CASSDEGQLAKNIQYF. The CDR3 DNA reads TGCGCCAGCAGTGACGAGGGGCAGCTAGCCAAAAACATTCAGTACTTC.